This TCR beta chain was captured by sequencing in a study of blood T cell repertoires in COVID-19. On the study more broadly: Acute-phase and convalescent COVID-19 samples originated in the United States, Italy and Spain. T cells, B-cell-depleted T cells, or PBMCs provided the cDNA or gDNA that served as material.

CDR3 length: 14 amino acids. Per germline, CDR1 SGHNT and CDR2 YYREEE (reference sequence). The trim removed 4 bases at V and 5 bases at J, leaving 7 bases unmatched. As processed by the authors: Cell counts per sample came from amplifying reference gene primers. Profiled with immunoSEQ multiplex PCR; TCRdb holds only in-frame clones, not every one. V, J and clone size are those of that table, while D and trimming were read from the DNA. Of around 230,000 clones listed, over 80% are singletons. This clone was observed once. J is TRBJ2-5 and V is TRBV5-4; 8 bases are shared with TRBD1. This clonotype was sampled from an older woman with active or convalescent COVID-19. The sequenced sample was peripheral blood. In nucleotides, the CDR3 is TGTGCCAGCAGCACAAGACAGGGGTCGGAGACCCAGTACTTC. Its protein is CASSTRQGSETQYF.